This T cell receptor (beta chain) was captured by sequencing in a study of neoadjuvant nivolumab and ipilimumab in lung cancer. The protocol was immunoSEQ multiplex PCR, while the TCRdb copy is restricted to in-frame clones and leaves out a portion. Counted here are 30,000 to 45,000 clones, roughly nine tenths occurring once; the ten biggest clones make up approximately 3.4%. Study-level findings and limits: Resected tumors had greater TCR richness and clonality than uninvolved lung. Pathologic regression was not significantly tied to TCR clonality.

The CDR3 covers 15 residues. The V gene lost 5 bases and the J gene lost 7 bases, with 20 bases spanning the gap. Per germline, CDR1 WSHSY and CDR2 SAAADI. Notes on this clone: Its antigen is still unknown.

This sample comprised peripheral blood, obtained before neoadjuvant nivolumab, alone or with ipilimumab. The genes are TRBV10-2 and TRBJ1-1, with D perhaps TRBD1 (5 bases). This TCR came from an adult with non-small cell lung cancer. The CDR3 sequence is CASSHGPGLTFEAFF. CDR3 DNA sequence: TGCGCCAGCAGTCACGGCCCGGGACTTACCTTTGAAGCTTTCTTT.